The present T cell receptor (beta chain) was sequenced within a study of human T cells and chemical hapten exposure. RNA extraction used unfractionated whole blood as the source of total RNA. The library labeled individual cDNA molecules by adding unique molecular identifiers to them. MiXCR was run by TCRdb on the reads, yielding one entry per CDR3 protein. The sample includes 120,000 or so distinct CDR3 sequences, 8.5% to 9% of them seen just once. By proportion, this clonotype is medium-sized. The sequence came from a human donor in good health. Some clones in this sample may be carry-over from other donors' samples. Material: whole blood.

The CDR3 bases are TGTGCCAGCAGTGACAGGGACACCGGGGAGCTGTTTTTT. Translating it yields CASSDRDTGELFF. The chain couples TRBV6-4 to TRBJ2-2; no clear D gene. The CDR3 totals 13 residues. V was trimmed by 2 bases and J by 3 bases, leaving 4 bases between them. Germline CDR1 MRHNA, CDR2 SNTAGT.